These 26 T cell receptor beta chains share one sample of origin, sequenced in a study of identical twins. TCRdb reprocessed the 5' RACE reads with MiXCR, giving one entry per CDR3 protein. The repertoire holds some 730,000 distinct CDR3 sequences, with about 18% as singletons. These same data were also listed under a study on T cells expressing NK-cell markers.

The specimen sequenced was PBMCs. These receptors were obtained from a woman between 18 and 30 years old in good health.

This clonotype was counted only a few times. The chain is built from TRBV12-3 or TRBV12-4 and TRBJ2-5, with D unclear. CDR3 length: 13 residues. V was clipped by 4 bases and J by 3 bases, with 9 bases between them. The CDR3 is CASSWVSKETQYF. CDR3 nucleotides: TGTGCCAGCAGTTGGGTCTCAAAAGAGACCCAGTACTTC.

The V gene is TRBV20-1, the J gene TRBJ2-5; D is perhaps TRBD1 or TRBD2 (5 bases each). The CDR3 contains 13 residues. Germline loops: CDR1 DFQATT, CDR2 SNEGSKA (reference sequence). The V gene lost 6 bases and the J gene lost 0 bases, with 11 bases spanning the gap. Here the CDR3 reads CSAPGPYQETQYF. CDR3 sequence (DNA): TGCAGTGCCCCGGGACCCTACCAAGAGACCCAGTACTTC.

This clonotype was recorded a few times. The chain carries TRBV7-2 and TRBJ2-7; TRBD2 agrees at 8 bases. Germline CDR1 and CDR2: SGHTA and FQGNSA. With V trimmed by 6 bases and J by 5 bases, 15 bases remained unmatched. The CDR3 is made up of 16 amino acids. The DNA of the CDR3 is TGTGCCAGCAGAAGAGACCTTGCGGGAGGACTGGACGAGCAGTACTTC. Its translation: CASRRDLAGGLDEQYF.

This chain links TRBV20-1 with TRBJ2-1, with 9 bases matching TRBD1. Germline V gives CDR1 DFQATT, CDR2 SNEGSKA (reference sequence). The CDR3 runs 14 residues. V lost 6 bases, J lost 7 bases, and 10 bases stayed unmatched. CDR3 in DNA: TGCAGTGCAGAGCCAGGACAGGGGAAGAATGAGCAGTTCTTC. It specifies CSAEPGQGKNEQFF.

The rearrangement joins TRBV5-1 to TRBJ2-5, with TRBD1 matching over 9 bases. The junction had 8 bases not matched to a gene; V was cut back by 4 bases and J by 4 bases. The CDR3 is 15 residues long. Germline V gene lookup returns CDR1 SGHRS and CDR2 YFSETQ. The CDR3 spells CASSPGTGMRETQYF. The CDR3 nucleotides are TGCGCCAGCAGCCCCGGGACAGGGATGCGAGAGACCCAGTACTTC.

A few counts support this clonotype. This chain links TRBV20-1 with TRBJ2-1; 8 bases fit TRBD1. This CDR3 region has 15 residues. Germline trimming cut 5 bases from V and 1 base from J; bases unmatched to any gene: 7. The germline V gene has CDR1 DFQATT and CDR2 SNEGSKA (reference sequence). The CDR3 loop is CSASDRGFSYNEQFF. As DNA, the CDR3 is TGCAGTGCTTCCGACAGGGGCTTTTCCTACAATGAGCAGTTCTTC.

This clonotype has just a few counts. The rearrangement uses TRBV6-6 and TRBJ2-5; 8 bases map to TRBD2. Germline values: CDR1 MNHNY, CDR2 SVGAGI (reference sequence). V dropped 7 bases and J dropped 11; count of bases not matched to a gene: 12. The CDR3 loop spans 13 amino acids. The DNA of the CDR3 is TGTGCCAGCAACCCAGCGGGGGCCGATTTTCAGTACTTC. Translation: CASNPAGADFQYF.

This clonotype was observed a handful of times. J is TRBJ2-7 and V is TRBV15, with 11 bases fitting TRBD2. This CDR3 comprises 15 residues. Trimming removed 3 bases from V and 11 bases from J; junction bases left unmatched: 12. Germline V gives CDR1 LNHNV, CDR2 YYDKDF (reference sequence). CDR3 DNA: TGTGCCACCAGCAGTACTTTTTTACTAGCGGGAGTAGAGTACTTC. Translated: CATSSTFLLAGVEYF. Full variable domain (missing parts from reference TRBV15 and TRBJ2-7): DAMVIQNPRYQVTQFGKPVTLSCSQTLNHNVMYWYQQKSSQAPKLLFHYYDKDFNNEADTPDNFQSRRPNTSFCFLDIRSPGLGDTAMYLCATSSTFLLAGVEYFGPGTRLTVT.

The CDR3 is CASSLGSGGLTEAFF. The CDR3 DNA is TGCGCCAGCAGCTTGGGGTCAGGGGGCCTGACTGAAGCTTTCTTT. The chain has TRBV5-1 and TRBJ1-1; 8 nucleotides line up with TRBD1. The CDR3 totals 15 residues. V lost 0 bases and J lost 5; bases outside the gene matches: 6. The germline CDR1 and CDR2 sequences are SGHRS and YFSETQ.

This clonotype was detected a few times. The V gene is TRBV29-1, the J gene TRBJ2-7, with TRBD1 identical over 8 bases. After removal of 5 bases from V and 3 bases from J, the junction contained 9 bases not matched to a gene. Germline assignment: CDR1 SQVTM and CDR2 ANQGSEA. CDR3 length: 14 amino acids. The CDR3 DNA reads TGCAGCGTTTCCCGGACAGGGAAGAACTACGAGCAGTACTTC. Protein product: CSVSRTGKNYEQYF.

The table lists this clonotype with a few counts. The chain is built from TRBV5-1 and TRBJ1-3, with D uncertain. The V gene lost 2 bases and the J gene lost 1 base, with 13 bases spanning the gap. Germline V gives CDR1 SGHRS, CDR2 YFSETQ. This CDR3 has 16 residues. The CDR3 DNA reads as TGCGCCAGCAGCTTTCAGCCGGGGTCTTCTGGAAACACCATATATTTT. Protein: CASSFQPGSSGNTIYF.

The genes are TRBV29-1 and TRBJ1-2, with 9 bases matching TRBD1. The CDR3 covers 12 residues. Trimming cost V 7 bases and J 1 base; bases outside gene matches: 1. Germline CDR1 reads SQVTM; CDR2 reads ANQGSEA. The CDR3 DNA follows: TGCAGCGCGGACAGGGGTAACTATGGCTACACCTTC. Protein sequence: CSADRGNYGYTF. The complete variable domain, with remaining parts taken from reference TRBV29-1 and TRBJ1-2, reads SAVISQKPSRDICQRGTSLTIQCQVDSQVTMMFWYRQQPGQSLTLIATANQGSEATYESGFVIDKFPISRPNLTFSTLTVSNMSPEDSSIYLCSADRGNYGYTFGSGTRLTVV.

Only a few counts were recorded for this clonotype. This chain links TRBV6-1 with TRBJ2-2, with 8 bases that match TRBD1. The V gene end was trimmed by 7 bases and the J gene end by 0 bases; junction bases not matched to a gene: 4. The CDR3 has 15 amino acids. Germline V lookup: CDR1 MNHNS, CDR2 SASEGT. The DNA for the CDR3 is TGTGCCAGCACCCGACAGGGGACGAACACCGGGGAGCTGTTTTTT. As protein: CASTRQGTNTGELFF.

This clonotype was counted a few times. The chain links TRBV10-3 to TRBJ2-3, with D perhaps assigned TRBD1 or TRBD2 (5 bases each). The CDR3 runs 15 residues. The V gene lost 4 bases and the J gene lost 0 bases, with 11 bases spanning the gap. Germline V gives CDR1 ENHRY, CDR2 SYGVKD. DNA of the CDR3: TGTGCCATCAGTGCACTAGGACAAAGCACAGATACGCAGTATTTT. This gives the protein CAISALGQSTDTQYF.

This clonotype appeared a few times. The chain combines TRBV9 with TRBJ2-2, with D possibly being TRBD2 (5 bases). The germline V and J ends were trimmed by 1 base and 4 bases, with 8 bases remaining between them. In germline, CDR1 is SGDLS, CDR2 YYNGEE. This CDR3 region has 14 residues. CDR3 residues: CASSVTTSTGELFF. The CDR3 bases are TGTGCCAGCAGCGTAACAACTAGCACCGGGGAGCTGTTTTTT. Full variable domain (outside the CDR3, taken from reference TRBV9 and TRBJ2-2): DSGVTQTPKHLITATGQRVTLRCSPRSGDLSVYWYQQSLDQGLQFLIQYYNGEERAKGNILERFSAQQFPDLHSELNLSSLELGDSALYFCASSVTTSTGELFFGEGSRLTVL.

This clonotype was observed a handful of times. This chain connects TRBV20-1 to TRBJ1-1; 9 nucleotides line up with TRBD1. Trimming at V came to 3 bases and at J to 11 bases, leaving 22 bases not matched to a gene. Germline V gives CDR1 DFQATT, CDR2 SNEGSKA (reference sequence). The CDR3 contains 17 residues. The CDR3 coding sequence is TGCAGTGCTAGGGAGTCTCGAACCGGGACAGGGACATATAGCGCTTTCTTT. This translates into CSARESRTGTGTYSAFF.

This clonotype was picked up a small number of times. The chain carries TRBV20-1 and TRBJ2-7, with 10 bases aligning to TRBD2. With V trimmed by 3 bases and J by 7 bases, 9 bases remained unmatched. There are 14 residues in the CDR3. Germline CDR1 is DFQATT and CDR2 is SNEGSKA (reference sequence). This CDR3 is CSARGGTSVWEQYF. The CDR3, as DNA: TGCAGTGCTAGGGGTGGGACTAGCGTTTGGGAGCAGTACTTC.

This chain uses TRBV5-1 with TRBJ2-7, with 9 positions matching TRBD2. The CDR3 length is 15 residues. The ends lost 2 bases at V and 3 bases at J; junction bases unmatched: 6. Germline CDR1 SGHRS, CDR2 YFSETQ. CDR3 DNA: TGCGCCAGCAGCTTTAGCGGGGGACTACACTACGAGCAGTACTTC. Translation: CASSFSGGLHYEQYF.

This clonotype was seen repeatedly, ten times or more. The chain joins TRBV6-1 to TRBJ1-2, with D maybe TRBD1 (6 bases). This CDR3 has 12 residues. CDR1 is MNHNS and CDR2 is SASEGT in the germline V gene. V lost 3 bases to trimming and J lost 7 bases, with 9 bases between them. The CDR3 nucleotides are TGTGCCAGCAGTGACGACAGGACTGGCTACACCTTC. Translated, it gives CASSDDRTGYTF.

This clonotype is a singleton in its sample. The J gene is TRBJ1-2, the V gene TRBV15; D is possibly TRBD1 (5 bases). The CDR3 covers 13 residues. V lost 0 bases to trimming and J lost 10 bases, with 12 bases between them. Looked up from germline, CDR1 is LNHNV and CDR2 is YYDKDF (reference sequence). For the CDR3, the DNA is TGTGCCACCAGCAGAGAGCGGTGGGGGTTCTACACCTTC. The encoded protein is CATSRERWGFYTF.

The rearrangement links TRBV27 to TRBJ2-1; D possibly matches TRBD1 or TRBD2 (5 bases each). With 6 bases removed from V and 10 bases from J, the gap between germline ends came to 19 bases. The CDR3 extends over 14 amino acids. The germline V gene encodes CDR1 MNHEY and CDR2 SMNVEV (reference sequence). CDR3 in DNA: TGTGCCAGCAGGCCCGGGGCTCTTATGGGGGAGCAGTTCTTC. Residues: CASRPGALMGEQFF.

This sequence joins TRBV11-2 and TRBJ2-7, with D hard to call. V lost 0 bases and J 0 bases, leaving 6 bases between the germline ends. The CDR3 loop spans 14 amino acids. Germline loops: CDR1 SGHAT, CDR2 FQNNGV. CDR3 DNA sequence: TGTGCCAGCAGCTTAGAGAGACCCTCCTACGAGCAGTACTTC. As protein: CASSLERPSYEQYF.

This clonotype was seen many times. This chain connects TRBV6-1 to TRBJ1-6; D is possibly TRBD1 (6 bases). The CDR3 contains 15 residues. Per germline, CDR1 MNHNS and CDR2 SASEGT. Trimming removed 4 bases from V and 5 bases from J, with 12 bases in between. The CDR3 nucleotides read TGTGCCAGCAGTGTCCCGACAGGCCATAATTCACCCCTCCACTTT. Translated, it gives CASSVPTGHNSPLHF.

The sample holds a few counts of this clonotype. The chain employs TRBV12-3 or TRBV12-4 and TRBJ2-1, with 10 bases identical to TRBD1. This CDR3 has 14 residues. J gave up 12 bases and V 3 bases, and 8 bases lay outside the gene matches. CDR3 bases: TGTGCCAGCAGTTTTAGGGACAGGGGATTGGGGCAGTTCTTC. This sequence encodes CASSFRDRGLGQFF.

This clonotype was seen once. The chain couples TRBV12-3 or TRBV12-4 to TRBJ2-5, with D maybe TRBD1 (5 bases). This CDR3 contains 14 residues. Trimming shortened V by 6 bases and J by 0 bases, and 11 bases separated the two germline ends. The CDR3 DNA sequence: TGTGCCAGCAGACCACAGGCGTACCAAGAGACCCAGTACTTC. Amino acid sequence: CASRPQAYQETQYF.

This clonotype has at least ten counts. The chain links TRBV5-1 to TRBJ2-1; unclear D gene. The V end lost 4 bases, the J end lost 4 bases, and 9 bases lay between the germline ends. Germline CDR1 SGHRS, CDR2 YFSETQ. The CDR3 consists of 13 residues. In DNA form, the CDR3 reads TGCGCCAGCAGCCGTGACCAGTACAATGAGCAGTTCTTC. Protein product: CASSRDQYNEQFF. The full variable domain, rest sourced from reference TRBV5-1 and TRBJ2-1, is KAGVTQTPRYLIKTRGQQVTLSCSPISGHRSVSWYQQTPGQGLQFLFEYFSETQRNKGNFPGRFSGRQFSNSRSEMNVSTLELGDSALYLCASSRDQYNEQFFGPGTRLTVL.